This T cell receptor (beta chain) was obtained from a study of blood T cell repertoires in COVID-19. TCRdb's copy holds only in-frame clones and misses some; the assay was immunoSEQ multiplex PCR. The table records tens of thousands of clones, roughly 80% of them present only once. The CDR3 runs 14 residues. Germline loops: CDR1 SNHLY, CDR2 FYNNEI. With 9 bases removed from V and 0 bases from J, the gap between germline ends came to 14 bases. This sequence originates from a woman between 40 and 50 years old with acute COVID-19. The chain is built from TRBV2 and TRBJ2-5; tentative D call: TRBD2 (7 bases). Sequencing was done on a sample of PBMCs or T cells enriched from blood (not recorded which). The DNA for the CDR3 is TGTGCCAGGACAGGACGGGGGGACCAAGAGACCCAGTACTTC. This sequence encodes CARTGRGDQETQYF. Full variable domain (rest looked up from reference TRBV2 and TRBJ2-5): EPEVTQTPSHQVTQMGQEVILRCVPISNHLYFYWYRQILGQKVEFLVSFYNNEISEKSEIFDDQFSVERPDGSNFTLKIRSTKLEDSAMYFCARTGRGDQETQYFGPGTRLLVL.